The present entry profiles one T cell receptor beta chain with its context. These data come from a study of blood T cell repertoires in COVID-19. Per the original data handling: Reference gene primers were amplified, and this amplification served to estimate nucleated cell counts. TCRdb's table, derived via immunoSEQ multiplex PCR, lists solely in-frame clones and lacks some. The V and J calls and the clone size are those of that table, but D and trimming were determined from the DNA. The sample shows nearly 300,000 clones, around 88% of them seen only once. There are 13 residues in the CDR3. V lost 4 bases and J lost 5, with 11 bases in between. Germline V gene lookup returns CDR1 SGDLS and CDR2 YYNGEE.

V is TRBV9 and J is TRBJ2-3, with a possible D match to TRBD2 (5 bases). The material sequenced was peripheral blood. This TCR came from a woman in her 30s who had recovered from COVID-19. The CDR3 loop reads CASSLRGGDTQYF. CDR3 DNA: TGTGCCAGCAGCTTACGAGGAGGAGATACGCAGTATTTT.